This entry is about one T cell receptor beta chain. Participant ages covered about 18 to 95 years across some 25 US areas. Resolution of symptoms, clearance, or two negative PCRs was present in recovered Cohort 3 donors. The data are from a study of blood T cell repertoires in COVID-19. Across the whole study: Sources were T cells, B-cell-depleted T cells, or PBMCs; the material itself was cDNA or gDNA.

TCRdb's table, derived via immunoSEQ multiplex PCR, lists solely in-frame clones and lacks some. This sample has about 310,000 clones, with about 91% found just once. This TCR came from a woman in her forties who had recovered from COVID-19. The specimen was PBMCs or T cells enriched from blood (not recorded which).

The CDR3: CAILIGSPEEEQYF. In nucleotides, the CDR3 is TGTGCCATCTTAATCGGCTCCCCAGAGGAGGAGCAGTACTTC. The chain recombines TRBV3-1 (or the pseudogene TRBV3-2) with TRBJ2-7; D uncertain. The CDR3 totals 14 residues. Germline CDR1 reads LGHDT; CDR2 reads YNNKEL (reference sequence). V lost 10 bases to trimming and J lost 7 bases, with 23 bases between them.